This T cell receptor beta chain comes out of a study of early stage breast cancer tumors. Germline V gives CDR1 SGHNT, CDR2 YENEEA. The CDR3 runs to 11 residues. Deletions cut 4 bases from V and 6 bases from J, with 4 bases between. Study-wide points: Functional markers like CD4, CD8 and FOXP3 were missed in bulk sequencing.

Details on this clone: Antigen specificity is unknown.

This table comes from immunoSEQ multiplex PCR, and its TCRdb copy is limited to in-frame clones, with some not included. This table has roughly 40,000 clones, approximately 78% appearing once. The TCR comes from a person aged 50 to 59 with breast cancer. The material sequenced was blood. The J gene is TRBJ2-1, the V gene TRBV11-3; no clear D gene. The CDR3 nucleotides are TGTGCCAGCAGCTATAGCAATGAGCAGTTCTTC. This encodes CASSYSNEQFF.